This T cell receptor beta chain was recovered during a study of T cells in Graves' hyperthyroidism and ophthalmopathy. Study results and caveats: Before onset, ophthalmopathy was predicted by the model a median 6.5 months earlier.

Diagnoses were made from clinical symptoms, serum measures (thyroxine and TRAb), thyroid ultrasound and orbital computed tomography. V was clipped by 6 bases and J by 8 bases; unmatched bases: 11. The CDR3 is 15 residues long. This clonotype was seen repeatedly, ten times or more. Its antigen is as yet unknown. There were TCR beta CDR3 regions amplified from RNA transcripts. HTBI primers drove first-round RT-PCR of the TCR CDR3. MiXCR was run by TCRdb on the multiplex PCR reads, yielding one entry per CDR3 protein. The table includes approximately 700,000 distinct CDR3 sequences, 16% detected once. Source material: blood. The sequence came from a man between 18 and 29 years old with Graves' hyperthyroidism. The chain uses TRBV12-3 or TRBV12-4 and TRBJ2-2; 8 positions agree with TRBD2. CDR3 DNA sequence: TGTGCCAGCAGCTCATTAGGAGCGGGAGTTGGGGAGCTGTTTTTT. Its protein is CASSSLGAGVGELFF.